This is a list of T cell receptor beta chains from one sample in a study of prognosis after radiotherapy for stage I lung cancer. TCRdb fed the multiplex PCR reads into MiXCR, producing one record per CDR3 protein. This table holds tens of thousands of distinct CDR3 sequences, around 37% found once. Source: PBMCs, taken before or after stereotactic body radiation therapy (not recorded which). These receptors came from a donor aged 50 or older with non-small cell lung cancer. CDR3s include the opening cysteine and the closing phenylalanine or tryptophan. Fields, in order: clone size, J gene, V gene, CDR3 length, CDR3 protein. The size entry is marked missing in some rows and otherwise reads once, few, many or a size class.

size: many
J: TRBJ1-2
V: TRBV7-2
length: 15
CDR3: CASSPSRATPKGYTF

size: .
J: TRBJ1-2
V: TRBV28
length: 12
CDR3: CASSLPGRGYTF

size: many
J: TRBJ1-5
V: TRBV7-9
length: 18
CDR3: CASSLVGQGADSNQPQHF

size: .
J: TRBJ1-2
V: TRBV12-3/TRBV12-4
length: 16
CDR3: CASSPAPSGANYGYTF

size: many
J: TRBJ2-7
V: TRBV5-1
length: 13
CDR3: CASSVSGDYEQYF

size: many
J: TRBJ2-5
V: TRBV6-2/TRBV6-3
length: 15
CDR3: CASRPSGRIWETQYF

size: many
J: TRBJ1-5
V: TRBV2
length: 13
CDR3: CASRVLGNQPQHF

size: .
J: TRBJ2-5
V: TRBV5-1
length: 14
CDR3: CASSFLAGEETQYF

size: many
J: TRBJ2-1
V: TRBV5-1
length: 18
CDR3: CASSLGTSGRLLYNEQFF

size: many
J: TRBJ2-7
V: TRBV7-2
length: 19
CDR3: CASSPLGLAGRLLSYEQYF

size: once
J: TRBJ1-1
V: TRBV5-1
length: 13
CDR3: CASSLEGVPRAFF

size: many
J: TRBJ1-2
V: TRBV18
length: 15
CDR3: CASSPPTGPGYGYTF

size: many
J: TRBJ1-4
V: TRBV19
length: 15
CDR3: CASSERTDVNEKLFF

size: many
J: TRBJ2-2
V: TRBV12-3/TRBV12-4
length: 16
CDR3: CASSLVRRTSFGELFF

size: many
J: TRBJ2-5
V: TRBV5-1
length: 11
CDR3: CASSFLETQYF

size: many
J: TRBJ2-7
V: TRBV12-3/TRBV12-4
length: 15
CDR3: CASSLLPAGLNEQYF

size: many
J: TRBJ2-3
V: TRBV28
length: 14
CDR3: CASSGTLSTDTQYF

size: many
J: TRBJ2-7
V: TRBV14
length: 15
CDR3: CASSHGGRTLREQYF

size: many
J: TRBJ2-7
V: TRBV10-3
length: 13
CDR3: CAISESAAYEQYF

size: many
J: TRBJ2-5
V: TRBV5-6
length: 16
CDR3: CASSLAGLALQETQYF

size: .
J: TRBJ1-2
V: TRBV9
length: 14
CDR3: CASSVAVRSNGYTF

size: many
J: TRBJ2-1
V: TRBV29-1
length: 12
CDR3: CSVGQGYNEQFF

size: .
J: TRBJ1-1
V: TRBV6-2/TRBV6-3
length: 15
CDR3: CASSYSQGLRTEAFF

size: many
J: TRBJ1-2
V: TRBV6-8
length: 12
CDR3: CASSPGHLGYTF

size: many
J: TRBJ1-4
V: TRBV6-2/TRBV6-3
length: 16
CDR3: CASSYGTPRTNEKLFF

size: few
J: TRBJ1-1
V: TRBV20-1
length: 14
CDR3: CSARVNGGNTEAFF

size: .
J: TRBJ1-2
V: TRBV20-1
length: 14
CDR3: CSARGDRENYGYTF

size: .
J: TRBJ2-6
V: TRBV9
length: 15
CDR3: CASSVASSGANVMTF

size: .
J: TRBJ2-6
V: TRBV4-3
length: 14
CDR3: CASSQFAGANVLIF

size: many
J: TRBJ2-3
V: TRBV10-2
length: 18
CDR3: CASSDPAGLAENTDTQYF

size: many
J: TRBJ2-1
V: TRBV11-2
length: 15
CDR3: CASSYSGSPHNEQFF

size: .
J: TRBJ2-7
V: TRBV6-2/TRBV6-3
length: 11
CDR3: CASSDPYEQYF

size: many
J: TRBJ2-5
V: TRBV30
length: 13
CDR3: CAWTLGAGETQYF

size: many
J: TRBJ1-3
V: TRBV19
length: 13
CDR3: CASRPPSGNTIYF

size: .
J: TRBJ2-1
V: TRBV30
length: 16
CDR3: CAWSGLAGGRDGEQFF

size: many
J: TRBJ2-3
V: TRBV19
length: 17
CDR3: CASSIDDSGIVTDTQYF

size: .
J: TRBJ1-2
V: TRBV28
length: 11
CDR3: CASKTVLGYTF

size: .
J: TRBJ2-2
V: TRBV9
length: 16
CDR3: CASSVELAGESGELFF

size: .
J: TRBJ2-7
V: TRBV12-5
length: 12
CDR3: CASGTGRWEQYF

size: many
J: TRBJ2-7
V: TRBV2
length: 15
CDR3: CASSRTSGLSYEQYF

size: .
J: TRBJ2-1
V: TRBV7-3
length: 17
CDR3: CASSARSGLAEDNEQFF

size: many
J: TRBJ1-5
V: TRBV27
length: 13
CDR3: CASSLTGGQPQHF

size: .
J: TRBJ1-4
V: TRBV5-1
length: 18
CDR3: CASSLWGVQDSSNEKLFF

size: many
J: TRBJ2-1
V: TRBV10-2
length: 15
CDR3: CASSESGGRLEEQFF

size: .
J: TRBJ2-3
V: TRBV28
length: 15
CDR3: CASSKGQIYTDTQYF

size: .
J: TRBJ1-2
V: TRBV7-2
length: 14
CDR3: CASSPRTWRSGYTF

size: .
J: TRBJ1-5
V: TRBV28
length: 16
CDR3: CASSLMPRGPRQPQHF

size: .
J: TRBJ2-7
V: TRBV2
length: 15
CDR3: CASRVTIGGSYEQYF

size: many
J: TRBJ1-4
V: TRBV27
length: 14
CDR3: CASSTRISNEKLFF

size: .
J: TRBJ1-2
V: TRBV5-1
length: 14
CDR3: CASSWGQSNYGYTF

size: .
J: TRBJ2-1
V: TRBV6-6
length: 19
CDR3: CASSYSSLMVAGVGNEQFF

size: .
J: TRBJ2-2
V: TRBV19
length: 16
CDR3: CASSIGAGANTGELFF

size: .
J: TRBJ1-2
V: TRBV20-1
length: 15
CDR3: CSASDGTTGYYGYTF

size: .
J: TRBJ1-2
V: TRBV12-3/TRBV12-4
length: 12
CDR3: CASSLSGTTYTF

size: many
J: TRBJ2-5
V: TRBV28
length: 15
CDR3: CASSPQTGGVETQYF

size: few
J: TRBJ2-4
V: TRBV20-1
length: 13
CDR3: CSVPALAKNIQYF

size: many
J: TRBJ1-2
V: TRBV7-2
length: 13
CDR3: CASSFTGYYGYTF

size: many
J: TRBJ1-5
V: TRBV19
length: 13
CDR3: CASSIQVGQPQHF

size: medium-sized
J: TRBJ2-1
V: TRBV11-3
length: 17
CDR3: CASSLVTGGLLYNEQFF